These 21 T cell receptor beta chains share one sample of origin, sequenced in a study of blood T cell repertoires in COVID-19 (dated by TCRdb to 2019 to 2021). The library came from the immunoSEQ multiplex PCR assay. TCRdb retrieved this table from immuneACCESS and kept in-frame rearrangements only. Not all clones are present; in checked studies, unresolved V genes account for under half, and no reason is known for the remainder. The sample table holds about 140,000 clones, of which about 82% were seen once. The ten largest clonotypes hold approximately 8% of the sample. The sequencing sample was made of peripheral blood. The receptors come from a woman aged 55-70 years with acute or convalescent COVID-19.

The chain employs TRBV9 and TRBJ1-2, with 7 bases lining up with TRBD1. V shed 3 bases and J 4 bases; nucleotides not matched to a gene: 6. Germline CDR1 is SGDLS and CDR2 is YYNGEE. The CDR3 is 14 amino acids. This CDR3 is CASSAGQEFYGYTF. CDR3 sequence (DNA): TGTGCCAGCAGCGCCGGACAGGAGTTCTATGGCTACACCTTC.

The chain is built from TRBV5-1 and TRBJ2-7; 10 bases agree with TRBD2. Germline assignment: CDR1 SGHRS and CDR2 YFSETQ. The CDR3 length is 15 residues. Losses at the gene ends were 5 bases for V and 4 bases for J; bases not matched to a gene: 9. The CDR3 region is CASRAGLAAEYEQYF. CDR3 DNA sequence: TGCGCCAGCAGGGCCGGACTAGCGGCCGAATACGAGCAGTACTTC.

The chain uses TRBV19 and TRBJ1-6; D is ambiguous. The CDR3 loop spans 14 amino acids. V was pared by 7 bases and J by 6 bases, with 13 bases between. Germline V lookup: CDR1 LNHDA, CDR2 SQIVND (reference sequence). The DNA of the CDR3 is TGTGCCAGTATGGGGAAGAGGGCTAATTCACCCCTCCACTTT. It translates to CASMGKRANSPLHF.

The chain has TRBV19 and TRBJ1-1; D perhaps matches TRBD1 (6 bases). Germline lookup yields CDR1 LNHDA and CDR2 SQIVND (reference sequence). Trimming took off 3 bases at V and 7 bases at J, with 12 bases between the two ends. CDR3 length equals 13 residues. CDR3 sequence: CASSMGAQVEAFF. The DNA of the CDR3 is TGTGCCAGTAGTATGGGGGCACAGGTTGAAGCTTTCTTT.

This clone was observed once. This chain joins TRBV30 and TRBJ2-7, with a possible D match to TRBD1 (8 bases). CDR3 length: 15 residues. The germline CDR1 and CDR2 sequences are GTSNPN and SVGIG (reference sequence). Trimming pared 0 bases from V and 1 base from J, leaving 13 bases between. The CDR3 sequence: CAWSVNRGGSYEQYF. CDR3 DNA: TGTGCCTGGAGTGTAAACAGGGGGGGATCCTACGAGCAGTACTTC.

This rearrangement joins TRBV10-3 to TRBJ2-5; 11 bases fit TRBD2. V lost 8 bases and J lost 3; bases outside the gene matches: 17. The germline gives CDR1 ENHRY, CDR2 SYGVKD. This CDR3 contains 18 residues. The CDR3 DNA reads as TGTGCCATCCGAGGAGATTTAGCGGGGGGGCGGCGGGAAGAGACCCAGTACTTC. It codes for CAIRGDLAGGRREETQYF.

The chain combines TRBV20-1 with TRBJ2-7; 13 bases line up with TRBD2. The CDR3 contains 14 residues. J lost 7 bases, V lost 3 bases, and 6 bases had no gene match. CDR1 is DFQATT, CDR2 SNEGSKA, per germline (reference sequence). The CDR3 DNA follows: TGCAGTGCTAGTACTAGCGGGGGGGCGGGTGAGCAGTACTTC. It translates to CSASTSGGAGEQYF.

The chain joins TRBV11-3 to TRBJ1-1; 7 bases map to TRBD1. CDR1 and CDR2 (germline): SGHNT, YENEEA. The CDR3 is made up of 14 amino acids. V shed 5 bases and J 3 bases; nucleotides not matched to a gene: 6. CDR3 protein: CASSQGGSDTEAFF. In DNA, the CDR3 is TGTGCCAGCAGCCAGGGGGGAAGTGACACTGAAGCTTTCTTT.

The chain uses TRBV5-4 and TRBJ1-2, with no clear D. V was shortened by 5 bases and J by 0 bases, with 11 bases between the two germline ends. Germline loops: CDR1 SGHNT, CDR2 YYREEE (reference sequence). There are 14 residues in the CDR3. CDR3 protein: CASSEVGTNYGYTF. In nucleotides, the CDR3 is TGTGCCAGCAGTGAGGTCGGGACTAACTATGGCTACACCTTC. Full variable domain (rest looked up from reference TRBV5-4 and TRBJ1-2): ETGVTQSPTHLIKTRGQQVTLRCSSQSGHNTVSWYQQALGQGPQFIFQYYREEENGRGNFPPRFSGLQFPNYSSELNVNALELDDSALYLCASSEVGTNYGYTFGSGTRLTVV.

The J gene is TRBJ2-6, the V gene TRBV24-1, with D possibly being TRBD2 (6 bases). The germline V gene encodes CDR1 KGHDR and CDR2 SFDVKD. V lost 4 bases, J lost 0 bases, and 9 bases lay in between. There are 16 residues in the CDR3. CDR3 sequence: CATSDSGVSGANVLTF. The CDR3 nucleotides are TGTGCCACCAGTGACTCGGGGGTCTCTGGGGCCAACGTCCTGACTTTC.

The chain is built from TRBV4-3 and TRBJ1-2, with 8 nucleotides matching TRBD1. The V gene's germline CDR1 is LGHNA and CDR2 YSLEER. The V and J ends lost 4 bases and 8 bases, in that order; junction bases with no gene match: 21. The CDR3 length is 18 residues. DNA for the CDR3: TGCGCCAGCAGCCTCGAACTCTTACGACAGGGGAAAGGCGGGGGCTACACCTTC. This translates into CASSLELLRQGKGGGYTF.

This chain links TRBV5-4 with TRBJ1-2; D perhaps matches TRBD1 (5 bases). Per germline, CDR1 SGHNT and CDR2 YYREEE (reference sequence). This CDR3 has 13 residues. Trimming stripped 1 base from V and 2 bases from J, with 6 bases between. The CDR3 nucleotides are TGTGCCAGCAGCTTGCAGGGCAACTATGGCTACACCTTC. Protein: CASSLQGNYGYTF.

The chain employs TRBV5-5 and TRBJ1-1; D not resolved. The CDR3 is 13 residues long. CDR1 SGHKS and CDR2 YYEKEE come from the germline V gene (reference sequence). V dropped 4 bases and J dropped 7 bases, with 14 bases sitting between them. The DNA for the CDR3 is TGTGCCAGCAGCATCGAGGGCAAGGGTGAAGCTTTCTTT. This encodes CASSIEGKGEAFF.

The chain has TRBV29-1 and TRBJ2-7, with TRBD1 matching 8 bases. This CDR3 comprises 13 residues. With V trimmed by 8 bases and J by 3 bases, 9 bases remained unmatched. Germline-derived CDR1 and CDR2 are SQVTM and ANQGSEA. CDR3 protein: CSIGQGENYEQYF. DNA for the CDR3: TGCAGCATAGGACAGGGAGAAAACTACGAGCAGTACTTC.

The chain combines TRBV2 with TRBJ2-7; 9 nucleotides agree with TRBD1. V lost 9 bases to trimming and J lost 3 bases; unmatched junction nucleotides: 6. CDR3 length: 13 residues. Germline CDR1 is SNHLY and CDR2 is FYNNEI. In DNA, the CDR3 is TGTGCCAGTTTCCGGACAGGGGACTACGAGCAGTACTTC. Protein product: CASFRTGDYEQYF.

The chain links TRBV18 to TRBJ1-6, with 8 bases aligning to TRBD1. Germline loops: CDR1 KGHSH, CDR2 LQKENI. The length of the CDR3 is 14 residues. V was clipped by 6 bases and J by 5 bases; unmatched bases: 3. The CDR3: CASSMTGDNSPLHF. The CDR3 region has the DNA TGTGCCAGCTCTATGACAGGGGATAATTCACCCCTCCACTTT.

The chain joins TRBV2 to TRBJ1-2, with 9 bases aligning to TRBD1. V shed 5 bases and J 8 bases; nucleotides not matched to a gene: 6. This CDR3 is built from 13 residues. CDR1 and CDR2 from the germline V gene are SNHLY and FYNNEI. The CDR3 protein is CASSPQGAGGYTF. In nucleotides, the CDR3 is TGTGCCAGCAGTCCACAGGGGGCGGGCGGCTACACCTTC.

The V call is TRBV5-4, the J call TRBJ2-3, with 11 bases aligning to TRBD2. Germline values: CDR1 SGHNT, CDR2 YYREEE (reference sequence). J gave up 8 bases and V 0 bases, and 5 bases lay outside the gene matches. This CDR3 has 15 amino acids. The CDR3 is CASSLVLAGGGTQYF. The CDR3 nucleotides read TGTGCCAGCAGCTTGGTTCTAGCGGGGGGTGGTACGCAGTATTTT.

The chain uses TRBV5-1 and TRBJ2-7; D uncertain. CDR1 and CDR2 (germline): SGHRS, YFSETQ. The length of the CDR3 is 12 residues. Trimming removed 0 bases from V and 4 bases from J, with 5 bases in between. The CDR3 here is CASSLVGYEQYF. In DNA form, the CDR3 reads TGCGCCAGCAGCTTGGTCGGTTACGAGCAGTACTTC.

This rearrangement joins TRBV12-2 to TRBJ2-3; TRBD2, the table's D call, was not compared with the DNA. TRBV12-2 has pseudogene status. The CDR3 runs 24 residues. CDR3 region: CASRLVFRIEETQQWVPGTDTQYF. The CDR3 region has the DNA TGTGCAAGTCGCTTAGTCTTTCGTATCGAGGAAACTCAGCAGTGGGTACCGGGCACAGATACGCAGTATTTT.

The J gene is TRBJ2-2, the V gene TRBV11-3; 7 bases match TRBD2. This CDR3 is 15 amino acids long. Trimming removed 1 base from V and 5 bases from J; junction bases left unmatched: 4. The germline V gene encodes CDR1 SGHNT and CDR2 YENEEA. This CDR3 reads CASSLVWGGTGELFF. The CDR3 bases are TGTGCCAGCAGCTTAGTCTGGGGAGGGACCGGGGAGCTGTTTTTT. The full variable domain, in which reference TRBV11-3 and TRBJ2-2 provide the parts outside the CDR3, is EAGVVQSPRYKIIEKKQPVAFWCNPISGHNTLYWYLQNLGQGPELLIRYENEEAVDDSQLPKDRFSAERLKGVDSTLKIQPAELGDSAVYLCASSLVWGGTGELFFGEGSRLTVL.